Below are 28 T cell receptor beta chains sequenced from a single sample in a study of cytomegalovirus exposure and HLA in healthy donors. PCR involved 60 Vbeta and 13 Jbeta primers. Some clones are missing from TCRdb's copy, which holds only in-frame ones; the method was immunoSEQ multiplex PCR. The data contain some 140,000 clones, 60% to 85% of them singletons. Specimen: PBMCs. These receptors came from a woman between 40 and 55 years old in good health and CMV-seronegative.

The chain links TRBV29-1 to TRBJ2-7; tentative D call: TRBD2 (6 bases). CDR3 length: 14 residues. Between the trimmed V and J ends, which lost 5 bases and 3 bases, there was a span of 17 bases. Germline V lookup: CDR1 SQVTM, CDR2 ANQGSEA. The CDR3 DNA reads TGCAGCGTTCTTGTTAGGGTGGGACTCTACGAGCAGTACTTC. This encodes CSVLVRVGLYEQYF.

The CDR3 DNA follows: TGTGCCAGCAATTCCCTGAATGGACTAGCCCTAAAAGGTGGTAGCACAGATACGCAGTATTTT. Amino acid sequence: CASNSLNGLALKGGSTDTQYF. This chain joins TRBV28 and TRBJ2-3, with 8 bases identical to TRBD2. Germline V gene sequence: CDR1 MDHEN, CDR2 SYDVKM. This CDR3 is built from 21 residues. Losses at the gene ends were 7 bases for V and 0 bases for J; bases not matched to a gene: 24.

V usage is TRBV9 and J usage is TRBJ2-5; maybe TRBD2 (6 bases). The CDR3 has 16 amino acids. CDR1 SGDLS and CDR2 YYNGEE come from the germline V gene. Trimming took 0 bases from V and 5 from J, leaving 17 bases between them. This CDR3 reads CASSVAERGGWETQYF. The CDR3 region has the DNA TGTGCCAGCAGCGTAGCTGAGAGGGGAGGTTGGGAGACCCAGTACTTC.

Comment on this clone: At one end, the junction sequence differs from germline, possibly due to a read error. The chain uses TRBV7-7 and TRBJ2-2, with a possible D match to TRBD2 (5 bases). The V gene's germline CDR1 is SSHAT and CDR2 FNYEAQ (reference sequence). This CDR3 is 14 amino acids long. CDR3 sequence reads: CASSFRGFTGELFF. The CDR3 coding sequence is TGTGCTAGCAGCTTTCGGGGTTTCACCGGGGAGCTGTTTTTT.

The V call is TRBV28, the J call TRBJ1-4; the D gene is possibly TRBD1 (5 bases). The germline CDR1 and CDR2 sequences are MDHEN and SYDVKM. Deletions cut 5 bases from V and 2 bases from J, with 15 bases between. The CDR3 has 16 amino acids. CDR3 amino acids: CASSPLFQGTNEKLFF. DNA of the CDR3: TGTGCCAGCAGTCCCCTATTCCAGGGTACTAATGAAAAACTGTTTTTT.

The chain recombines TRBV6-5 with TRBJ1-1, with a weak D call TRBD1 (5 bases). The CDR3 loop spans 12 amino acids. Between the trimmed V and J ends, which lost 11 bases and 10 bases, there was a span of 20 bases. Germline assignment: CDR1 MNHEY and CDR2 SVGAGI. CDR3 residues: CAVRQGSSRAFF. CDR3 in DNA: TGTGCCGTGCGCCAGGGATCATCAAGAGCTTTCTTT.

This clone was detected a few times. The V call is TRBV10-3, the J call TRBJ2-3; TRBD1 matches 7 bases. Per germline, CDR1 ENHRY and CDR2 SYGVKD. V was pared by 7 bases and J by 2 bases, with 3 bases of the junction left unmatched. The CDR3 consists of 13 residues. The CDR3 DNA reads TGTGCCATCAAGGGGACAGACACAGATACGCAGTATTTT. This sequence encodes CAIKGTDTDTQYF.

The rearrangement joins TRBV27 to TRBJ2-7; 10 bases are shared with TRBD2. V lost 5 bases to trimming and J lost 2 bases; unmatched junction nucleotides: 9. Germline V gives CDR1 MNHEY, CDR2 SMNVEV (reference sequence). This CDR3 is built from 16 residues. The CDR3 coding sequence is TGTGCCAGCAGTCCCACTCTAGCGGGAGTTGCCTACGAGCAGTACTTC. Its translation: CASSPTLAGVAYEQYF.

The chain recombines TRBV11-1 with TRBJ2-1; perhaps TRBD1 as D (7 bases). The CDR3 sequence is 16 residues long. Per germline, CDR1 SGHAT and CDR2 FQDESV (reference sequence). Between the trimmed V and J ends, which lost 7 bases and 6 bases, there was a span of 22 bases. The CDR3 region has the DNA TGTGCCAGCACCCTTATGAGGGCAGGGGGGCCCAATGAGCAGTTCTTC. Protein product: CASTLMRAGGPNEQFF.

This chain joins TRBV27 and TRBJ1-4; 8 bases match TRBD1. CDR1 MNHEY and CDR2 SMNVEV come from the germline V gene (reference sequence). The junction had 7 bases not matched to a gene; V was cut back by 10 bases and J by 0 bases. The CDR3 runs 15 residues. The CDR3, as DNA: TGTGCCACCCGGACAGGGCTAGCAACTAATGAAAAACTGTTTTTT. It is translated as CATRTGLATNEKLFF.

The J gene is TRBJ1-1, the V gene TRBV5-1; no firm D call. The CDR3 sequence is 15 residues long. Germline assignment: CDR1 SGHRS and CDR2 YFSETQ. V lost 0 bases to trimming and J lost 4 bases, with 13 bases between them. CDR3 in amino acids: CASSLGSFSGTEAFF. The CDR3 nucleotides read TGCGCCAGCAGCTTGGGGAGTTTTAGCGGCACTGAAGCTTTCTTT.

The V and J genes are TRBV5-1 and TRBJ1-5; no firm D call. V was cut by 0 bases and J by 5 bases, with 6 bases left in between. CDR1 and CDR2 from the germline V gene are SGHRS and YFSETQ. This CDR3 is 13 amino acids long. CDR3 coding DNA: TGCGCCAGCAGCTTGGCTCCTGATCAGCCCCAGCATTTT. Encoded protein: CASSLAPDQPQHF.

This clone was observed a handful of times. The V gene is TRBV30, the J gene TRBJ2-2; 8 bases map to TRBD2. In germline, CDR1 is GTSNPN, CDR2 SVGIG (reference sequence). The CDR3 contains 16 residues. V gave up 0 bases and J gave up 9 bases; unmatched junction bases: 12. CDR3 sequence reads: CAWSVRTGLVGRELFF. CDR3 sequence (DNA): TGTGCCTGGAGTGTTCGAACGGGACTAGTCGGCCGGGAGCTGTTTTTT.

The V gene is TRBV6-1, the J gene TRBJ2-7; 7 positions agree with TRBD2. This CDR3 is 15 amino acids long. V lost 4 bases, J lost 2 bases, and 8 bases stayed unmatched. Germline loops: CDR1 MNHNS, CDR2 SASEGT. In DNA, the CDR3 is TGTGCCAGCAGTGTAGAAAGCGGGACTCCCTACGAGCAGTACTTC. It is translated as CASSVESGTPYEQYF.

The chain recombines TRBV5-1 with TRBJ2-3; D is undetermined. Trimming pared 0 bases from V and 5 bases from J, leaving 10 bases between. The germline V gene has CDR1 SGHRS and CDR2 YFSETQ. The CDR3 loop spans 14 amino acids. The CDR3 nucleotides read TGCGCCAGCAGCTTGGTTGGGTCGGGAGATACGCAGTATTTT. Amino acid sequence: CASSLVGSGDTQYF. Variable domain in full (rest from reference TRBV5-1 and TRBJ2-3): KAGVTQTPRYLIKTRGQQVTLSCSPISGHRSVSWYQQTPGQGLQFLFEYFSETQRNKGNFPGRFSGRQFSNSRSEMNVSTLELGDSALYLCASSLVGSGDTQYFGPGTRLTVL.

J is TRBJ1-2 and V is TRBV7-9; D remains ambiguous. Germline CDR1 SEHNR, CDR2 FQNEAQ (reference sequence). V was trimmed by 3 bases and J by 4 bases, leaving 18 bases between them. This CDR3 has 16 residues. The CDR3 bases are TGTGCCAGCAGCTTCTCGGGAGGGAGCGGGGTCTATGGCTACACCTTC. Its protein product is CASSFSGGSGVYGYTF.

The genes are TRBV19 and TRBJ2-3, with 10 bases lining up with TRBD2. The V gene's germline CDR1 is LNHDA and CDR2 SQIVND (reference sequence). This CDR3 has 16 residues. Losses at the gene ends were 1 base for V and 0 bases for J; bases not matched to a gene: 1. CDR3 loop: CASSIGTSGSTDTQYF. The CDR3 DNA follows: TGTGCCAGTAGTATAGGGACTAGCGGAAGCACAGATACGCAGTATTTT.

The rearrangement links TRBV18 to TRBJ2-2, with D perhaps matching TRBD2 (5 bases). Trimming removed 6 bases at V and 6 bases at J, with 14 bases between. The CDR3 runs 14 residues. From germline, CDR1 is KGHSH and CDR2 LQKENI. The chain's CDR3 is CASSLPGLPGELFF. CDR3 in DNA: TGTGCCAGCTCCCTACCCGGACTTCCCGGGGAGCTGTTTTTT.

This clone was counted once. The rearrangement uses TRBV2 and TRBJ2-7, with D tentatively TRBD2 (6 bases). The V gene lost 6 bases and the J gene lost 6 bases, with 18 bases spanning the gap. This CDR3 region has 14 residues. Germline V CDR1 and CDR2: SNHLY, FYNNEI. In nucleotides, the CDR3 is TGTGCCAGCAGCGGGGGTCGGAAAGGTCCCGAGCAGTACTTC. Amino acid sequence: CASSGGRKGPEQYF.

This clone was observed a few times. The rearrangement joins TRBV7-6 to TRBJ2-5; 9 bases agree with TRBD2. Trimming at V came to 1 base and at J to 5 bases, leaving 11 bases not matched to a gene. Germline V gene data show CDR1 as SGHVS and CDR2 as FNYEAQ. This CDR3 contains 17 residues. CDR3 sequence (DNA): TGTGCCAGCAGCTTAGGTAGCGGGAGCGATAGGTCGGAGACCCAGTACTTC. Encoded protein: CASSLGSGSDRSETQYF.

This rearrangement joins TRBV28 to TRBJ1-2, with D possibly matching TRBD1 (6 bases). The CDR3 has 16 residues. The V end lost 5 bases, the J end lost 5 bases, and 21 bases lay between the germline ends. The germline V gene encodes CDR1 MDHEN and CDR2 SYDVKM. CDR3 DNA sequence: TGTGCCAGCAGTACTACTTCACAGGGTATGGTGTATGGCTACACCTTC. The encoded protein is CASSTTSQGMVYGYTF.

The chain is built from TRBV7-8 and TRBJ1-4; D gene ambiguous. Germline V CDR1 and CDR2: SGHVS, FQNEAQ. Trimming cost V 1 base and J 8 bases, with 14 bases left between them. This CDR3 is built from 15 residues. The CDR3 DNA follows: TGTGCCAGCAGCTTAGGCGTAAGAGACAACGAAAAACTGTTTTTT. Encoded protein: CASSLGVRDNEKLFF.

This clone was seen a few times. The rearrangement joins TRBV28 to TRBJ2-3; TRBD1 matches at 9 bases. V was pared by 5 bases and J by 3 bases, with 9 bases of the junction left unmatched. This CDR3 spans 16 amino acids. Germline values: CDR1 MDHEN, CDR2 SYDVKM. The CDR3 DNA is TGTGCCAGCAGTGAAATACAGGGGGCGGCGACAGATACGCAGTATTTT. Translated: CASSEIQGAATDTQYF.

The V gene is TRBV5-1, the J gene TRBJ1-1; TRBD1 might be the D (5 bases). This CDR3 comprises 15 residues. V shed 0 bases and J shed 1 base, with 10 bases lying between them. CDR1 and CDR2 (germline): SGHRS, YFSETQ. The CDR3 sequence: CASSLGGGGNTEAFF. CDR3 bases: TGCGCCAGCAGCTTGGGGGGCGGGGGGAACACTGAAGCTTTCTTT.

The V and J genes are TRBV2 and TRBJ2-4, with a tentative D call TRBD2 (7 bases). Per the germline V gene, CDR1 is SNHLY and CDR2 is FYNNEI. The CDR3 loop spans 12 amino acids. The V end lost 10 bases, the J end lost 6 bases, and 13 bases lay between the germline ends. CDR3 DNA sequence: TGTGCCATTCGAGGGGGGGGAAACATTCAGTACTTC. This codes for CAIRGGGNIQYF.

The chain combines TRBV6-6 with TRBJ1-2; the match to TRBD1 covers 7 bases. The CDR3 contains 13 residues. With 7 bases clipped from V and 1 base from J, the junction kept 3 bases outside the gene matches. Germline assignment: CDR1 MNHNY and CDR2 SVGAGI (reference sequence). The CDR3: CASNRGRNYGYTF. The DNA for the CDR3 is TGTGCCAGCAACAGGGGCCGTAACTATGGCTACACCTTC.

This chain joins TRBV5-4 and TRBJ1-1; a possible D gene is TRBD1 (6 bases). CDR1 and CDR2 (germline): SGHNT, YYREEE (reference sequence). Trimming removed 4 bases at V and 1 base at J, with 11 bases between. There are 14 residues in the CDR3. Here the CDR3 reads CASSTTQGNTEAFF. The CDR3 DNA follows: TGTGCCAGCAGCACTACACAGGGGAACACTGAAGCTTTCTTT.

The V call is TRBV28, the J call TRBJ1-6, with D tentatively TRBD1 (5 bases). The CDR3 is made up of 14 amino acids. Germline CDR1 MDHEN, CDR2 SYDVKM. V lost 7 bases, J lost 4 bases, and 11 bases lay in between. The CDR3 DNA reads as TGTGCCAGCAAGGGGCCGATTTATAATTCACCCCTCCACTTT. This codes for CASKGPIYNSPLHF. Full variable domain (outside the CDR3, taken from reference TRBV28 and TRBJ1-6): DVKVTQSSRYLVKRTGEKVFLECVQDMDHENMFWYRQDPGLGLRLIYFSYDVKMKEKGDIPEGYSVSREKKERFSLILESASTNQTSMYLCASKGPIYNSPLHFGNGTRLTVT.